These 11 T cell receptor beta chains share one sample of origin, sequenced in a study of T cells expressing NK-cell markers. TCRdb re-called the 5' RACE reads; one entry per CDR3 protein, DNA not given. The listing contains under 500,000 distinct CDR3 sequences. Sequenced material: blood T cells: a sorted CD56 or NKG2C T cell subset, CD4+ or CD8+ T cells, or bulk PBMC T cells (not recorded which). These TCRs come from a woman between 18 and 69 years old in good health.

This rearrangement joins TRBV7-6 to TRBJ2-3; the TRBD1 assignment by TCRdb is unverifiable without DNA. This CDR3 has 16 residues. CDR1 and CDR2 (germline): SGHVS, FNYEAQ. This chain's CDR3 is CASSLRQGPPGDTQYF.

This chain connects TRBV12-3 or TRBV12-4 to TRBJ2-2; TCRdb picks TRBD1, but there is no DNA to check that call. CDR3 length: 15 residues. The CDR3 loop reads CASSWYRGPTGELFF.

The chain has TRBV6-5 and TRBJ2-1. CDR3 length equals 14 residues. Germline V gene lookup returns CDR1 MNHEY and CDR2 SVGAGI. The CDR3 here is CASSYSEDYNEQFF.

The chain couples TRBV7-9 to TRBJ2-3; the D call from TCRdb, TRBD2, cannot be confirmed without DNA. In germline, CDR1 is SEHNR, CDR2 FQNEAQ (reference sequence). The CDR3 consists of 15 residues. The CDR3 spells CASSKQAGGTDTQYF. Together with reference TRBV7-9 and TRBJ2-3, the CDR3 gives the full variable domain: DTGVSQNPRHKITKRGQNVTFRCDPISEHNRLYWYRQTLGQGPEFLTYFQNEAQLEKSRLLSDRFSAERPKGSFSTLEIQRTEQGDSAMYLCASSKQAGGTDTQYFGPGTRLTVL.

The rearrangement uses TRBV24-1 and TRBJ2-1; TCRdb picks TRBD1, but there is no DNA to check that call. There are 17 residues in the CDR3. Germline V lookup: CDR1 KGHDR, CDR2 SFDVKD. The CDR3 sequence: CATSDTGALGSYNEQFF.

The chain recombines TRBV20-1 with TRBJ2-3; TCRdb designates TRBD1, a call that cannot be tested without DNA. This CDR3 has 15 amino acids. Germline values: CDR1 DFQATT, CDR2 SNEGSKA (reference sequence). CDR3 region: CSAGGHDTSFHTQYF.

The chain carries TRBV29-1 and TRBJ2-5; the D call of TRBD2 rests on TCRdb alone, since no DNA is present to check it. The germline gives CDR1 SQVTM, CDR2 ANQGSEA. The CDR3 sequence is 11 residues long. This chain's CDR3 is CSAGPLETQYF.

The V gene is TRBV5-1, the J gene TRBJ2-5. CDR1 and CDR2 (germline): SGHRS, YFSETQ. This CDR3 contains 14 residues. This CDR3 is CASSQTGNQETQYF.

The chain is built from TRBV7-2 and TRBJ2-5; the TCRdb D gene call, TRBD2, has no DNA to confirm it. CDR1 and CDR2 from the germline V gene are SGHTA and FQGNSA. This CDR3 comprises 17 residues. The CDR3: CASSLGRSGSLQETQYF.

The rearrangement links TRBV6-5 to TRBJ1-2; TCRdb's D gene call, TRBD1, goes unchecked for lack of DNA. The CDR3 spans 13 residues. Germline assignment: CDR1 MNHEY and CDR2 SVGAGI. CDR3 residues: CASSYGALGGYTF.

This chain links TRBV20-1 with TRBJ2-1; TCRdb's D call, TRBD2, is unchecked because there is no DNA. The CDR3 consists of 15 residues. CDR1 and CDR2 from the germline V gene are DFQATT and SNEGSKA (reference sequence). The CDR3 protein is CSARDDGLDVGEQFF.